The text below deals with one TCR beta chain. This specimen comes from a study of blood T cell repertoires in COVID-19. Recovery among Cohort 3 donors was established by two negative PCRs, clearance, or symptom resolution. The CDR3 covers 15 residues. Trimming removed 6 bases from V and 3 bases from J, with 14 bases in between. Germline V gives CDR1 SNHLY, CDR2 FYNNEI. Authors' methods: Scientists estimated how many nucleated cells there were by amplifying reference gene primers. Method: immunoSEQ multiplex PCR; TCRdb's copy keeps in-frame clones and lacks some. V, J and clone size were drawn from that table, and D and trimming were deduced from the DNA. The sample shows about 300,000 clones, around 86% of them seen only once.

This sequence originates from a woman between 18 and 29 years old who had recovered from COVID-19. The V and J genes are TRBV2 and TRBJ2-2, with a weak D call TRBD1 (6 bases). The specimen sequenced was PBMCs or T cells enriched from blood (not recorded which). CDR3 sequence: CASRMSWTDTGELFF. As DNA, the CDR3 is TGTGCCAGCAGGATGAGCTGGACAGACACCGGGGAGCTGTTTTTT.